This section outlines one TCR beta chain sequence together with its context. This clone was seen only a few times. Which antigen it targets is not known. Base qualities are missing; no much larger clone stands one base away. To be included, a participant needed at least one PBMC sample from before ART initiation plus at least two post-ART samples. Treatment was received in the United States of America by all participants with HIV. Cryopreserved samples of about 0.9-11 million PBMC were thawed and washed before DNA extraction. At the time of the earliest PBMC sample for each participant with HIV, ages ranged from about 23 to 60 years. Each participant contributed PBMC samples from 1-4 timepoints before ART initiation and 2-8 timepoints after ART initiation, with a median of 7 samples. For every participant, serial HIV viral load, CD4+ T-cell count, ART history and demographic data were obtained. Genomic DNA was extracted from unsorted PBMC with a Qiagen kit on a QIAcube, processed in batches of 12 samples.

This sample stems from a study of long-term antiretroviral therapy in people with HIV (dated by TCRdb to between 2021 and 2024). Regarding the research as a whole: Collection of the earliest samples took place about a decade ahead of the 2015 WHO recommendation for immediate ART, at a time when ART was typically delayed until CD4 counts fell. A retrospective serial study tested whether ART initiation and durable HIV suppression were associated with changes in peripheral blood TRB repertoire composition and diversity. The cohort contributed about 190 cryopreserved PBMC samples from 25 to 35 adults with confirmed HIV infection, collected serially over a mean of around 6 years (range 1-12). Among the approximately 30 participants with HIV, about 11 were female. No cross-contamination during QIAcube processing was seen in test extractions of a monoclonal T-cell line run alongside 25 to 35 polyclonal samples.

The immunoSEQ hsTCRB v3.0 assay was used at survey level resolution to sequence the TRB variable region. The target sequencing depth for TRB was roughly 40,000-50,000 T-cell genomes per sample. An Illumina MiSeq with a v3 150-cycle kit was used to sequence the pooled TRB libraries. Turning to the authors' computational methods: Repertoire analysis ran in R within a reproducible Nextflow workflow covering QC, data transformation and analysis. Custom analyses were implemented in LymphoSeq2, an R package for AIRR-Seq data exploration. A few samples yielding fewer than 5000 total TRB sequences were excluded, leaving about 190 analyzed HIV repertoires. Among the approximately 190 retained HIV repertoires, 55 to 65 were collected before ART initiation and 129 after ART initiation. Repertoires were downsampled to 5000 TRB nucleotide sequences, with summary statistics averaged over 100 downsampling iterations. Only TRB sequences with CDR3 regions of at least seven amino acids were retained for analysis. Two measures captured diversity: a Shannon entropy-derived clonality score and the Gini coefficient. In the repertoire networks, any two of the top 5000 CDR3 amino acid sequences were linked whenever the two sequences differed by an edit distance of one. For TRB CDR3 amino acid sequences, antigen specificity groups and MHC restriction were predicted with GLIPH2. CDR3 amino acid sequences were matched against VDJdb and McPAS-TCR to flag known CMV, EBV, HIV or tissue antigen associations. Pre-ART, post-ART and control groups were compared with Wilcoxon signed-rank tests and Holm-Bonferroni correction. In its TCRdb copy, this immuneACCESS table keeps in-frame sequences only and misses some clones. Where compared with another copy, unresolved V genes explain less than half of these, and the others have no known cause. V and J calls and clone size are those listed in that table; D and trimming were worked out from the DNA. This sample comprises 14,000 or so clones, more than 75% of them detected only once. 28% of the sample lies in the top ten.

General findings and caveats noted by the study authors: Expanded TRB clones identified before ART initiation dominated the repertoire across all time points, though the dominance fluctuated and decreased in many PLHIV after ART. The samples span the years 2004 to 2017, and the ART regimens used may be less effective than current regimens. Because cell numbers in pre-ART samples were limited, unsorted PBMC were profiled instead of sorted CD4+ and CD8+ T cells. A significant increase in TRB diversity was found to be associated with ART initiation, although TRB diversity was observed to remain significantly below that of transplant donor controls even after long-term ART. Narrower CDR3 length ranges were observed in HIV repertoires than in controls, and an antigen-experienced repertoire with only a slight naive shift after ART was suggested by the network structure. No data were available on ART adherence, viral resistance or therapy changes, limiting inferences about post-ART repertoire changes. Since PBMC availability was limited, sequencing covered only the TCR beta chain, with no alpha chain pairing.

V is reduced by 5 bases and J by 10 bases, leaving a spacing of 20 bases between them. From a lookup of the germline V gene (reference sequence), CDR1 and CDR2 are LNHDA and SQIVND. The cysteine opens and the phenylalanine closes a CDR3 of 14 amino acids. Only CDR3 DNA is held: 42 bases, read in frame from base 1. The receptor chain draws on TRBV19 and TRBJ1-1; the best D guess is TRBD1, with 6 bases matching. The input for sequencing was unsorted PBMCs, taken 3.1 years after starting antiretroviral therapy. The clonotype originates from a man in his forties or fifties with HIV. The nucleotide sequence is TGTGCCAGTAGTGATACGGGACAACGACACTCAGCTTTCTTT. Its translation is CASSDTGQRHSAFF. This CDR3, with the reference TRBV19 and TRBJ1-1 proteins standing in past its ends, gives the full variable domain DGGITQSPKYLFRKEGQNVTLSCEQNLNHDAMYWYRQDPGQGLRLIYYSQIVNDFQKGDIAEGYSVSREKKESFPLTVTSAQKNPTAFYLCASSDTGQRHSAFFGQGTRLTVV.